Below, 32 T cell receptor beta chains from the same sample are listed, as sequenced in a study of CD8 T cells in ankylosing spondylitis. TCRdb re-derived calls from the 5' RACE reads in MiXCR, one entry per CDR3 protein. The sample has 250,000 to 350,000 distinct CDR3 sequences; over 15% are singletons. The specimen was blood, either unsorted or a sorted T cell fraction (not recorded which). All receptors derive from a male donor with ankylosing spondylitis or in good health (not recorded which).

Only a few counts were recorded for this clonotype. The rearrangement uses TRBV12-3 or TRBV12-4 and TRBJ1-6; no clear D. The V gene lost 5 bases and the J gene lost 0 bases, with 11 bases spanning the gap. The CDR3 is 16 amino acids. The CDR3 DNA is TGTGCCAGCAGTCCTAGACGGAGCTCCTATAATTCACCCCTCCACTTT. Protein: CASSPRRSSYNSPLHF.

The gene calls are TRBV12-3 or TRBV12-4 and TRBJ1-1, with D hard to call. This CDR3 region has 15 residues. With 6 bases removed from V and 4 bases from J, the gap between germline ends came to 18 bases. In DNA, the CDR3 is TGTGCCAGCAGCCCAGGCCCTGGACGTCCCACTGAAGCTTTCTTT. Encoded protein: CASSPGPGRPTEAFF.

The rearrangement links TRBV5-1 to TRBJ2-1; D is unresolved. This CDR3 comprises 13 residues. Germline V lookup: CDR1 SGHRS, CDR2 YFSETQ. Trimming shortened V by 7 bases and J by 5 bases, and 13 bases separated the two germline ends. DNA of the CDR3: TGCGCCAGCCATGGGGTTTCGGACAATGAGCAGTTCTTC. This codes for CASHGVSDNEQFF.

There are a few counts of this clonotype. V is TRBV3-1 and J is TRBJ2-1; 11 positions match TRBD2. This CDR3 has 16 residues. Germline V CDR1 and CDR2: LGHDT, YNNKEL (reference sequence). Unmatched junction bases numbered 9, after V lost 4 bases and J lost 7 bases. The DNA for the CDR3 is TGTGCCAGCAGCCCCCAACTAGCGGGAGCGTTAAATGAGCAGTTCTTC. Protein product: CASSPQLAGALNEQFF.

This rearrangement joins TRBV7-9 to TRBJ2-5, with a tentative D call TRBD2 (6 bases). This CDR3 region has 17 residues. Germline V gene lookup returns CDR1 SEHNR and CDR2 FQNEAQ (reference sequence). V was clipped by 2 bases and J by 7 bases, with 23 bases between them. CDR3 nucleotide sequence: TGTGCCAGCAGCTTATCCCCTAGCCGTCGGGGGTTGGTGACCCAGTACTTC. Translated: CASSLSPSRRGLVTQYF.

This clonotype was counted a few times. The chain has TRBV10-3 and TRBJ2-3; 9 bases match TRBD2. Germline CDR1 is ENHRY and CDR2 is SYGVKD. V lost 0 bases, J lost 1 base, and 5 bases stayed unmatched. CDR3 length: 17 amino acids. The CDR3 DNA sequence: TGTGCCATCAGTGAGTCTGGCCGCGGGGGGGGCACAGATACGCAGTATTTT. Translation gives CAISESGRGGGTDTQYF.

This clonotype occurred a few times. V is TRBV7-8 and J is TRBJ2-2; D gene uncertain. Trimming shortened V by 3 bases and J by 2 bases, and 13 bases separated the two germline ends. The CDR3 length is 16 residues. Per germline, CDR1 SGHVS and CDR2 FQNEAQ. CDR3 sequence: CASSLMGRPNTGELFF. In DNA form, the CDR3 reads TGTGCCAGCAGCTTGATGGGCAGGCCTAACACCGGGGAGCTGTTTTTT. Full variable domain (rest looked up from reference TRBV7-8 and TRBJ2-2): GAGVSQSPRYKVAKRGQDVALRCDPISGHVSLFWYQQALGQGPEFLTYFQNEAQLDKSGLPSDRFFAERPEGSVSTLKIQRTQQEDSAVYLCASSLMGRPNTGELFFGEGSRLTVL.

The rearrangement joins TRBV7-8 to TRBJ2-7; D is ambiguous. CDR3 length: 13 residues. V gave up 2 bases and J gave up 4 bases, with 9 bases separating them. In germline, CDR1 is SGHVS, CDR2 FQNEAQ. The CDR3 region has the DNA TGTGCCAGCAGCTTACAAGTTCCGTACGAGCAGTACGTC. Translated, it gives CASSLQVPYEQYV.

V and J are TRBV7-6 and TRBJ2-7; maybe TRBD2 (6 bases). V lost 1 base, J lost 7 bases, and 11 bases lay in between. The CDR3 has 13 amino acids. CDR1 is SGHVS and CDR2 is FNYEAQ in the germline V gene. The CDR3 nucleotides are TGTGCCAGCAGCTTAGGGGGGGTCGGAGAGCAGTACGTC. Protein sequence: CASSLGGVGEQYV.

This rearrangement joins TRBV20-1 to TRBJ1-6, with a possible D match to TRBD1 (6 bases). V was trimmed by 7 bases and J by 7 bases, leaving 17 bases between them. The CDR3 spans 14 residues. Germline V CDR1 and CDR2: DFQATT, SNEGSKA (reference sequence). This CDR3 is CSVLGQLSNSPLHF. The CDR3 nucleotides read TGCAGTGTCCTAGGACAGCTAAGCAATTCACCCCTCCACTTT.

The gene calls are TRBV5-1 and TRBJ2-3; D is unresolved. The germline CDR1 and CDR2 sequences are SGHRS and YFSETQ. This CDR3 has 14 amino acids. V lost 7 bases, J lost 2 bases, and 14 bases lay in between. Here the CDR3 DNA reads TGCGCCAGCGGAAAGGATTTTTCCACAGATACGCAGTATTTT. Protein product: CASGKDFSTDTQYF.

The rearrangement links TRBV7-9 to TRBJ2-7; D gene ambiguous. CDR1 is SEHNR, CDR2 FQNEAQ, per germline (reference sequence). The CDR3 contains 17 residues. V lost 10 bases to trimming and J lost 3 bases, with 28 bases between them. The DNA of the CDR3 is TGTGCCATCCGCCGTCTGTCCGAACTCCAACCCTTCTACGAGCAGTACGTC. Its translation: CAIRRLSELQPFYEQYV.

This chain uses TRBV5-1 with TRBJ2-1; D unclear. Trimming removed 4 bases at V and 6 bases at J, with 11 bases between. CDR1 SGHRS and CDR2 YFSETQ come from the germline V gene. The CDR3 extends over 13 amino acids. The CDR3 DNA follows: TGCGCCAGCAGCGTAATCTCTACCAATGAGCAGTTCTTC. Translation gives CASSVISTNEQFF.

The rearrangement uses TRBV5-1 and TRBJ2-3; TRBD1 matches at 9 bases. Germline-derived CDR1 and CDR2 are SGHRS and YFSETQ. The CDR3 loop spans 15 amino acids. V was pared by 1 base and J by 1 base, with 1 base of the junction left unmatched. CDR3 bases: TGCGCCAGCAGCTTGTGGACAGGGGGCACAGATACGCAGTATTTT. Its translation: CASSLWTGGTDTQYF. The variable domain in full, completed from reference TRBV5-1 and TRBJ2-3, reads KAGVTQTPRYLIKTRGQQVTLSCSPISGHRSVSWYQQTPGQGLQFLFEYFSETQRNKGNFPGRFSGRQFSNSRSEMNVSTLELGDSALYLCASSLWTGGTDTQYFGPGTRLTVL.

This clonotype appeared once. The chain recombines TRBV3-1 with TRBJ2-5, with 14 nucleotides matching TRBD2. This CDR3 contains 20 residues. Germline loops: CDR1 LGHDT, CDR2 YNNKEL (reference sequence). With 5 bases clipped from V and 5 bases from J, the junction kept 19 bases outside the gene matches. The CDR3 sequence: CASSDQVTSGGATPVETQYF. The CDR3 nucleotides read TGTGCCAGCAGCGACCAAGTGACTAGCGGGGGGGCCACCCCAGTGGAGACCCAGTACTTC.

V usage is TRBV27 and J usage is TRBJ2-5; the D call may be TRBD1 or TRBD2 (5 bases each). Germline V lookup: CDR1 MNHEY, CDR2 SMNVEV (reference sequence). The germline V and J ends were trimmed by 5 bases and 5 bases, with 15 bases remaining between them. This CDR3 contains 14 residues. CDR3 bases: TGTGCCAGCAGTGTGGTCCGGGGCGCTGAGACCCAGTACTTC. Protein sequence: CASSVVRGAETQYF.

The genes are TRBV11-2 and TRBJ2-3; no reliable D call. The V gene lost 4 bases and the J gene lost 0 bases, with 14 bases spanning the gap. CDR3 size: 16 residues. Germline CDR1 SGHAT, CDR2 FQNNGV. As DNA, the CDR3 is TGTGCCAGCAGCTCCCCGGAGCCGCCTAGCACAGATACGCAGTATTTT. It codes for CASSSPEPPSTDTQYF.

The rearrangement links TRBV7-8 to TRBJ2-7; no definite D call. The length of the CDR3 is 13 residues. V was clipped by 1 base and J by 2 bases, with 6 bases between them. Germline CDR1 and CDR2: SGHVS and FQNEAQ. CDR3 in DNA: TGTGCCAGCAGCTTAGGGGCCCCCTACGAGCAGTACGTC. This codes for CASSLGAPYEQYV.

In this sample, this clonotype turned up a few times. V is TRBV20-1 and J is TRBJ2-5; TRBD2 matches 9 bases. The J segment lost 5 bases and the V segment lost 3 bases, leaving 4 bases of the junction unmatched. The germline V gene has CDR1 DFQATT and CDR2 SNEGSKA (reference sequence). The CDR3 contains 13 residues. DNA of the CDR3: TGCAGTGCTAGTAGCGGGAGCTGGGAGACCCAGTACTTC. It codes for CSASSGSWETQYF.

This clonotype was observed a few times. The CDR3 nucleotides read TGCAGTGCTAGAGATCTACTAGAGACCCAGTACTTC. Translation gives CSARDLLETQYF. The chain employs TRBV20-1 and TRBJ2-5; D gene uncertain. The CDR3 has 12 residues. Germline V gene data show CDR1 as DFQATT and CDR2 as SNEGSKA (reference sequence). The ends were cut back, 0 bases at V and 4 bases at J, with 6 bases in the middle.

The chain carries TRBV19 and TRBJ1-4; D remains unclear. V lost 4 bases to trimming and J lost 8 bases, with 23 bases between them. Germline V gene lookup returns CDR1 LNHDA and CDR2 SQIVND (reference sequence). This CDR3 spans 17 amino acids. The CDR3 sequence: CASSKSGLDPLVEKLFF. In DNA, the CDR3 is TGTGCCAGTAGTAAGAGTGGTTTGGACCCACTGGTGGAAAAACTGTTTTTT.

This clonotype was counted only a few times. The chain carries TRBV29-1 and TRBJ2-1, with 8 positions matching TRBD1. V trimming: 4 bases; J trimming: 4 bases; junction bases outside the gene matches: 6. The CDR3 covers 14 residues. CDR1 is SQVTM, CDR2 ANQGSEA, per germline. The CDR3 loop is CSVGGQGPYNEQFF. The DNA of the CDR3 is TGCAGCGTTGGAGGACAGGGTCCGTACAATGAGCAGTTCTTC.

V gene TRBV30 combines with J gene TRBJ1-5; unclear D gene. This CDR3 region has 13 residues. Deletions cut 2 bases from V and 3 bases from J, with 8 bases between. Germline V lookup: CDR1 GTSNPN, CDR2 SVGIG (reference sequence). The CDR3 loop is CAWSLADNQPQHF. CDR3 nucleotides: TGTGCCTGGAGTTTGGCAGACAATCAGCCCCAGCATTTT.

The genes are TRBV6-5 and TRBJ2-1; 10 bases are a match to TRBD1. The V and J ends lost 2 bases and 6 bases, in that order; junction bases with no gene match: 16. Germline V gene lookup returns CDR1 MNHEY and CDR2 SVGAGI. The CDR3 runs 19 residues. CDR3 in amino acids: CASSYIPPRRDRGSNEQFF. The CDR3 DNA reads TGTGCCAGCAGTTACATTCCACCGCGCCGGGACAGGGGATCCAATGAGCAGTTCTTC.

V usage is TRBV2 and J usage is TRBJ2-1; a weak D match, TRBD2 (6 bases). The CDR3 loop spans 16 amino acids. Deletions cut 10 bases from V and 4 bases from J, with 23 bases between. In germline, CDR1 is SNHLY, CDR2 FYNNEI. This CDR3 reads CAIHRDSNGAYNEQFF. Written as DNA, the CDR3 is TGTGCCATACACCGGGACTCTAATGGGGCTTACAATGAGCAGTTCTTC. The variable domain in full, with the rest retrieved from reference TRBV2 and TRBJ2-1, is EPEVTQTPSHQVTQMGQEVILRCVPISNHLYFYWYRQILGQKVEFLVSFYNNEISEKSEIFDDQFSVERPDGSNFTLKIRSTKLEDSAMYFCAIHRDSNGAYNEQFFGPGTRLTVL.

The sample holds a few counts of this clonotype. The chain carries TRBV20-1 and TRBJ2-5, with a possible D match to TRBD1 (6 bases). Germline loops: CDR1 DFQATT, CDR2 SNEGSKA (reference sequence). CDR3 length equals 13 residues. The V end lost 4 bases, the J end lost 1 base, and 10 bases lay between the germline ends. CDR3 residues: CSAIRTAQETQYF. CDR3 bases: TGCAGTGCTATCCGGACAGCCCAAGAGACCCAGTACTTC.

The V and J genes are TRBV15 and TRBJ1-1; possible D gene TRBD1, 5 bases. V was cut by 0 bases and J by 12 bases, with 11 bases left in between. The CDR3 totals 12 residues. The germline V gene encodes CDR1 LNHNV and CDR2 YYDKDF (reference sequence). CDR3 sequence: CATSRDQWDPFF. The DNA of the CDR3 is TGTGCCACCAGCAGAGATCAATGGGACCCTTTCTTT.

This clonotype was observed a handful of times. The chain has TRBV3-1 and TRBJ1-1; D unclear. In germline, CDR1 is LGHDT, CDR2 YNNKEL (reference sequence). V was shortened by 2 bases and J by 6 bases, with 16 bases between the two germline ends. The CDR3 is 15 residues long. The DNA for the CDR3 is TGTGCCAGCAGCCAATTCTCCGGCCAATCACCTGAAGCTTTCTTT. Its translation: CASSQFSGQSPEAFF.

This rearrangement joins TRBV20-1 to TRBJ2-3; 12 bases agree with TRBD2. There are 17 residues in the CDR3. The V and J ends lost 2 bases and 6 bases, in that order; junction bases with no gene match: 12. CDR1 and CDR2 (germline): DFQATT, SNEGSKA (reference sequence). CDR3 coding DNA: TGCAGTGCTAGAAATATTAGACTAGCGGGAGAATTTGATACGCAGTATTTT. This codes for CSARNIRLAGEFDTQYF.

Only a few counts were recorded for this clonotype. In DNA, the CDR3 is TGCGCCAGCAGTGTGAGAGTAGGGAGCAATGAGCAGTTCTTC. Amino acids: CASSVRVGSNEQFF. This rearrangement joins TRBV10-1 to TRBJ2-1; TRBD2 might be the D (5 bases). This CDR3 region has 14 residues. The germline V gene has CDR1 WNHNN and CDR2 SYGVQD (reference sequence). The V and J ends lost 4 bases and 6 bases respectively, with 13 bases between them.

This clonotype was recorded a few times. V gene TRBV15 combines with J gene TRBJ2-2; the D is unclear. Per the germline V gene, CDR1 is LNHNV and CDR2 is YYDKDF (reference sequence). V shed 1 base and J shed 1 base, with 7 bases lying between them. The CDR3 consists of 15 residues. DNA for the CDR3: TGTGCCACCAGCAGAGTCTACGAGAACACCGGGGAGCTGTTTTTT. Its protein product is CATSRVYENTGELFF.

This rearrangement joins TRBV5-1 to TRBJ2-3; 7 bases agree with TRBD1. There are 14 residues in the CDR3. J was trimmed by 6 bases and V by 3 bases; bases with no gene match: 7. Per the germline V gene, CDR1 is SGHRS and CDR2 is YFSETQ. This chain's CDR3 is CASSSESRGDTQYF. The CDR3 DNA reads TGCGCCAGCAGCTCGGAATCCAGGGGGGATACGCAGTATTTT.